This TCR beta chain was profiled in a study of cytomegalovirus exposure and HLA in healthy donors. Study observations and caveats: Subsequent analysis of the roughly 120 validation repertoires found a tendency for first-cohort TCR clusters to co-occur.

Remarks on this clone: The antigen remains unidentified.

Produced via immunoSEQ multiplex PCR; TCRdb's table is partial and in-frame only. The sample has around 200,000 clones, 65% to 85% seen once. The receptor was derived from a woman aged 18-30 years in good health and CMV-seropositive. Sequenced sample: PBMCs.

The CDR3 DNA reads TGTGCCAGCAGCGACAGGGTGACCTCACCCCTCCACTTT. Encoded protein: CASSDRVTSPLHF. The chain joins TRBV6-5 to TRBJ1-6, with 7 nucleotides matching TRBD1. The V gene's germline CDR1 is MNHEY and CDR2 SVGAGI. The CDR3 has 13 residues. The ends lost 6 bases at V and 10 bases at J; junction bases unmatched: 6.